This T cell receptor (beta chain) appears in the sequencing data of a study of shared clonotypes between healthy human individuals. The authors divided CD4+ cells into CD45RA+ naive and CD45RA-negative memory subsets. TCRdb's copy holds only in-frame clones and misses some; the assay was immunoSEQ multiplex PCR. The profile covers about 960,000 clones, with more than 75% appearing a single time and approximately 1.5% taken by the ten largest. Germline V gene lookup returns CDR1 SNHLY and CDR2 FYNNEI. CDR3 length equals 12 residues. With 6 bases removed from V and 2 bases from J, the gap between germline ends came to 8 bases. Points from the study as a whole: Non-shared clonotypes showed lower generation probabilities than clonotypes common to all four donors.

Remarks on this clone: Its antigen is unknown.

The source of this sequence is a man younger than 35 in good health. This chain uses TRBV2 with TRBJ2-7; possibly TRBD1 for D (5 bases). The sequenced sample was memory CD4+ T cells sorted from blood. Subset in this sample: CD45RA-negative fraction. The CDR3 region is CASRTETYEQYF. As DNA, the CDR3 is TGTGCCAGCAGGACAGAGACCTACGAGCAGTACTTC.